The rows below give T cell receptor beta chains drawn from one sample of a study of T cell changes during pregnancy in multiple sclerosis. Method: immunoSEQ multiplex PCR; TCRdb's copy keeps in-frame clones and lacks some. The table has around 70,000 clones, roughly 92% seen once. The material sequenced was peripheral blood, taken in the second trimester of pregnancy. The receptor source for this set is a female donor with multiple sclerosis, enrolled in a pregnancy study. Each CDR3 is given with its conserved first and last residue. A D gene is named only where the DNA matches it firmly. Only part of the rows carry a size: once, few, many, or a class if the clone is expanded.

clone size | D gene | J gene | CDR3 length | V gene | CDR3 DNA | CDR3 protein
. | TRBD2 | TRBJ2-2 | 17 | TRBV5-1 | TGCGCCAGCAGCTTGGCCCAGACTAGCGGGAACACCGGGGAGCTGTTTTTT | CASSLAQTSGNTGELFF
. | TRBD2 | TRBJ2-3 | 17 | TRBV7-3 | TGTGCCAGCAGCAAGGGACTAGCGGGAGCCGGCACAGATACGCAGTATTTT | CASSKGLAGAGTDTQYF
. | . | TRBJ1-1 | 15 | TRBV30 | TGTGCCTGGAGTATACTGGGACTTCAGAACACTGAAGCTTTCTTT | CAWSILGLQNTEAFF
. | TRBD1 | TRBJ2-3 | 15 | TRBV18 | TGTGCCAGCTCACCCGACAGGGGGCTTGGAGATACGCAGTATTTT | CASSPDRGLGDTQYF
. | . | TRBJ1-2 | 13 | TRBV6-6 | TGTGCCAGCAGAGCGGGGCTCGTCTATGGCTACACCTTC | CASRAGLVYGYTF
. | TRBD2 | TRBJ2-1 | 17 | TRBV9 | TGTGCCAGCAGCGTAAGAGGACTAGCGGGGTATTACAATGAGCAGTTCTTC | CASSVRGLAGYYNEQFF
. | TRBD1 | TRBJ1-2 | 16 | TRBV6-5 | TGTGCCAGCAGTTCCCTATCCGGGACAGGGACTTACGGCTACACCTTC | CASSSLSGTGTYGYTF
. | TRBD1 | TRBJ2-7 | 15 | TRBV6-5 | TGTGCCAGCAGCCGCCTAGGACAGGGGGCTAGGGAGCAGTACTTC | CASSRLGQGAREQYF
. | . | TRBJ2-2 | 15 | TRBV4-3 | TGCGCCAGCAGCCACGGGGGGCCGAACACCGGGGAGCTGTTTTTT | CASSHGGPNTGELFF
. | . | TRBJ1-1 | 14 | TRBV5-5 | TGTGCCACTCACATTACAGGGAGTGGCGCTGAAGCTTTCTTT | CATHITGSGAEAFF
. | . | TRBJ2-5 | 13 | TRBV5-1 | TGCGCCAGCAGCTTGACAATGCAAGAGACCCAGTACTTC | CASSLTMQETQYF
. | TRBD1 | TRBJ2-5 | 15 | TRBV25-1 | TGTGCCAGCAGTGATTTTGGGACAGGGCAAGAGACCCAGTACTTC | CASSDFGTGQETQYF
. | TRBD2 | TRBJ2-3 | 15 | TRBV7-8 | TGTGCCAGCAGCCTCCTAGCGGGATCTACAGATACGCAGTATTTT | CASSLLAGSTDTQYF
. | TRBD1 | TRBJ1-5 | 18 | TRBV7-9 | TGTGCCAGCAGCGCCACACCACTTAACAGGGGGAGCTTCGGCCCCCAGCATTTT | CASSATPLNRGSFGPQHF
. | . | TRBJ2-7 | 13 | TRBV9 | TGTGCCAGCAGCGTAGAAGAGGGTTACGAGCAGTACTTC | CASSVEEGYEQYF
. | TRBD2 | TRBJ2-7 | 15 | TRBV4-1 | TGCGCCAGCAGCCAAGAAGGGAGGGTTTTGGGCGAGCAGTACTTC | CASSQEGRVLGEQYF
. | . | TRBJ2-5 | 13 | TRBV7-2 | TGTGCCAGCAGCTTAGTCGGGGGAGAGACCCAGTACTTC | CASSLVGGETQYF
. | . | TRBJ2-7 | 11 | TRBV27 | TGTGCCAGCAGTCCTTCCTACGAGCAGTACTTC | CASSPSYEQYF
. | . | TRBJ2-6 | 16 | TRBV15 | TGTGCCACCAGCAGAGATCGAGGCTCTGGGGCCAACGTCCTGACTTTC | CATSRDRGSGANVLTF
. | TRBD2 | TRBJ2-3 | 14 | TRBV7-9 | TGTGCCAGCAGCTCAGAGCGGGGGACAGATACGCAGTATTTT | CASSSERGTDTQYF
. | . | TRBJ1-2 | 16 | TRBV6-5 | TGTGCCAGCAGTTACTCGGCAGGGGAAAAGTATTTTGGCTACACCTTC | CASSYSAGEKYFGYTF
once | TRBD2 | TRBJ2-1 | 15 | TRBV2 | TGTGCCAGCAGTGTTGCGGGAGTTTCGTACAATGAGCAGTTCTTC | CASSVAGVSYNEQFF
. | . | TRBJ1-5 | 14 | TRBV28 | TGTGCCAGCAGACGAACAGGGAACAATCAGCCCCAGCATTTT | CASRRTGNNQPQHF
. | . | TRBJ1-5 | 15 | TRBV27 | TGTGCCAGCAGTTCACAGGGAGATAGCAATCAGCCCCAGCATTTT | CASSSQGDSNQPQHF
. | TRBD2 | TRBJ2-1 | 16 | TRBV6-1 | TGTGCCAGCAGTGGCCTAGCGGGTAGATCTTTGGATGAGCAGTTCTTC | CASSGLAGRSLDEQFF
. | . | TRBJ1-1 | 14 | TRBV2 | TGTGCCAGCAGCCCCTGGGCCGTGAACACTGAAGCTTTCTTT | CASSPWAVNTEAFF
. | . | TRBJ2-7 | 13 | TRBV30 | TGTGCCTGGAGTGTAGTAGGGGGTTCCGAGCAGTACTTC | CAWSVVGGSEQYF
. | . | TRBJ1-1 | 16 | TRBV5-1 | TGCGCCAGCAGCGCCAACTCGGGACTCCTGAACACTGAAGCTTTCTTT | CASSANSGLLNTEAFF
. | . | TRBJ1-2 | 10 | TRBV19 | TGTGCCAGTCGGAACTATGGCTACACCTTC | CASRNYGYTF
. | . | TRBJ2-3 | 14 | TRBV19 | TGTGCCAGTAGTCGACAGTCTAGCACAGATACGCAGTATTTT | CASSRQSSTDTQYF
. | TRBD1 | TRBJ1-2 | 18 | TRBV19 | TGTGCCAGTAGTATAGTACGGGACAGGGGATACATCGACTATGGCTACACCTTC | CASSIVRDRGYIDYGYTF
. | . | TRBJ2-7 | 15 | TRBV6-1 | TGTGCCAGCAGTGAAGCTAGCGGCAGATCAGGGGAGCAGTACTTC | CASSEASGRSGEQYF
. | . | TRBJ1-5 | 15 | TRBV6-5 | TGTGCCAGCAGTTCAGGGGACCGACCACATCAGCCCCAGCATTTT | CASSSGDRPHQPQHF
. | TRBD2 | TRBJ2-1 | 14 | TRBV5-1 | TGCGCCAGCCCGGGCGGGAGGGAGGGAAATGAGCAGTTCTTC | CASPGGREGNEQFF
. | . | TRBJ2-3 | 14 | TRBV4-1 | TGCGCCAGCAGCCAAGTTACAGGCACAGATACGCAGTATTTT | CASSQVTGTDTQYF
. | . | TRBJ1-1 | 14 | TRBV5-6 | TGTGCCAGCAGCTTGACGTGGCCCAACACTGAAGCTTTCTTT | CASSLTWPNTEAFF
. | TRBD1 | TRBJ2-5 | 18 | TRBV25-1 | TGTGCCAGCAGTCTAAGGGGACAGGGGTCCCCCCGGTCCGGGACCCAGTACTTC | CASSLRGQGSPRSGTQYF
once | TRBD2 | TRBJ2-2 | 16 | TRBV7-3 | TGTGCCAGCAGCGAACACCCAGCGGGAAGGAGCGGGGAGCTGTTTTTT | CASSEHPAGRSGELFF
. | . | TRBJ2-7 | 13 | TRBV11-2 | TGTGCCAGCAGCTTAGAACCAGGGCGGGAGCAGTACTTC | CASSLEPGREQYF
once | TRBD1 | TRBJ1-4 | 14 | TRBV19 | TGTGCCAGTATGGGGACAGGGCGGAATGAAAAACTGTTTTTT | CASMGTGRNEKLFF
. | TRBD1 | TRBJ1-6 | 18 | TRBV5-6 | TGTGCCAGCAGCCGTGTTACTAACAGGGGGTCACTCGGTTCACCCCTCCACTTT | CASSRVTNRGSLGSPLHF
. | . | TRBJ1-2 | 14 | TRBV19 | TGTGCCAGTAGTATTATTGGCGGACTTTATGGCTACACCTTC | CASSIIGGLYGYTF
. | . | TRBJ2-7 | 13 | TRBV28 | TGTGCCAGCAGTTTACCCCCTCGGGACGAGCAGTACTTC | CASSLPPRDEQYF
. | TRBD2 | TRBJ2-7 | 15 | TRBV6-1 | TGTGCCAGCAGTGGGGGACTAGCGGGAGTGCAGGAGCAGTACTTC | CASSGGLAGVQEQYF
few | TRBD1 | TRBJ1-2 | 15 | TRBV5-4 | TGTGCCAGCAGCATACCCCGGACAGGGGCGAGAGGCTACACCTTC | CASSIPRTGARGYTF
. | TRBD1 | TRBJ2-7 | 17 | TRBV14 | TGTGCCAGCAGCCATCTAATCCCCGGGACAGGGTTCGACGAGCAGTACTTC | CASSHLIPGTGFDEQYF
. | . | TRBJ2-3 | 14 | TRBV7-3 | TGTGCCAGCAGCTTAACTAGCGCGACTGGTACGCAGTATTTT | CASSLTSATGTQYF
. | TRBD1 | TRBJ2-3 | 14 | TRBV9 | TGTGCCAGCAGCGCTAGACAGGGACCAGATACGCAGTATTTT | CASSARQGPDTQYF
. | TRBD1 | TRBJ2-5 | 16 | TRBV18 | TGTGCCAGCTCACCAGGGGGACAGAAAAGCCAAGAGACCCAGTACTTC | CASSPGGQKSQETQYF
once | TRBD2 | TRBJ2-2 | 16 | TRBV5-1 | TGCGCCAGCAGCCTACTAGCGGGAGTGAACACCGGGGAGCTGTTTTTT | CASSLLAGVNTGELFF
. | . | TRBJ2-1 | 15 | TRBV5-1 | TGCGCCAGCAGCGGCTCCGGGAAGAATTACAATGAGCAGTTCTTC | CASSGSGKNYNEQFF
. | . | TRBJ2-4 | 15 | TRBV6-6 | TGTGCCAGCAGTTACGGAGGGTATACCAAAAACATTCAGTACTTC | CASSYGGYTKNIQYF
. | TRBD1 | TRBJ2-7 | 15 | TRBV5-4 | TGTGCCAGCAGCAACCGGGACAGGGGGAACTACGAGCAGTACTTC | CASSNRDRGNYEQYF
. | . | TRBJ2-7 | 17 | TRBV11-2 | TGTGCCAGCAGCTGCCTTAGAGGGCCCCTTCGAACCTGCGAGCAGTACTTC | CASSCLRGPLRTCEQYF
. | . | TRBJ2-3 | 14 | TRBV19 | TGTGCCAGTAGTCTCCGGACTAGCACAGATACGCAGTATTTT | CASSLRTSTDTQYF
. | . | TRBJ2-2 | 15 | TRBV27 | TGTGCCAGCAGTTTATGGGCAGGGAACACCGGGGAGCTGTTTTTT | CASSLWAGNTGELFF
. | . | TRBJ2-4 | 15 | TRBV6-5 | TGTGCCAGCAGTTACGCATCGACTAGTACGGACATTCAGTACTTC | CASSYASTSTDIQYF
. | TRBD2 | TRBJ2-3 | 17 | TRBV11-3 | TGTGCCAGCAGCTTACAACTAGCGGGGGGGCATCCAGATACGCAGTATTTT | CASSLQLAGGHPDTQYF
. | TRBD2 | TRBJ2-7 | 13 | TRBV28 | TGTGCCACCTTCTCCAGCGGGACCTACGAGCAGTACTTC | CATFSSGTYEQYF